These T cell receptor beta chains were read from a single sample in a study of T-cell memory formation after mild COVID-19. In TCRdb, the 5' RACE reads were re-called with MiXCR into one record per CDR3 protein. The table lists 150,000 to 200,000 distinct CDR3 sequences, roughly 23% of them singletons. The specimen was PBMCs or a T cell subset sorted from them (not recorded which). The receptors originated from an adult woman who had mild COVID-19 (a few samples of this study predate the infection). Cell type and time point are not known. Both conserved end residues are part of each CDR3. The D gene is left open where the match is weak. The size entry is marked missing in some rows and otherwise reads once, few, many or a size class.

d_call: TRBD1
clone_size: NA
v_call: TRBV5-8
j_call: TRBJ2-7
cdr3_aa: CASSFGVTGGLEQYF
cdr3_nt: TGTGCCAGCAGCTTTGGGGTGACAGGGGGCCTTGAGCAGTACTTC

d_call: TRBD2
clone_size: NA
v_call: TRBV27
j_call: TRBJ2-3
cdr3_aa: CASSGLAGAGTDTQYF
cdr3_nt: TGTGCCAGCAGTGGACTAGCGGGAGCTGGCACAGATACGCAGTATTTT

d_call: NA
clone_size: few
v_call: TRBV7-6
j_call: TRBJ2-3
cdr3_aa: CASSLGEGADTQYF
cdr3_nt: TGTGCCAGCAGCTTAGGGGAGGGGGCAGATACGCAGTATTTT

d_call: NA
clone_size: few
v_call: TRBV7-9
j_call: TRBJ1-2
cdr3_aa: CASSLVQKIYYGYTF
cdr3_nt: TGTGCCAGCAGCTTAGTTCAAAAGATTTACTATGGCTACACCTTC

d_call: TRBD2
clone_size: NA
v_call: TRBV20-1
j_call: TRBJ2-1
cdr3_aa: CSARISGREYEQFF
cdr3_nt: TGCAGTGCTAGAATTAGCGGGAGGGAGTATGAGCAGTTCTTC

d_call: NA
clone_size: few
v_call: TRBV12-3/TRBV12-4
j_call: TRBJ1-1
cdr3_aa: CASSTDTFPATEAFF
cdr3_nt: TGTGCCAGCAGCACCGATACCTTCCCTGCCACTGAAGCTTTCTTT

d_call: NA
clone_size: NA
v_call: TRBV5-6
j_call: TRBJ2-3
cdr3_aa: CASSSPPDTQYF
cdr3_nt: TGTGCCAGCAGCTCCCCGCCAGATACGCAGTATTTT

d_call: NA
clone_size: few
v_call: TRBV4-1
j_call: TRBJ1-2
cdr3_aa: CASSHWEGNYGYTF
cdr3_nt: TGCGCCAGCAGCCACTGGGAGGGGAACTATGGCTACACCTTC

d_call: TRBD1
clone_size: NA
v_call: TRBV29-1
j_call: TRBJ2-7
cdr3_aa: CSVAGTGTTSYEQYF
cdr3_nt: TGCAGCGTTGCTGGGACAGGGACGACCTCCTACGAGCAGTACTTC

d_call: TRBD1
clone_size: NA
v_call: TRBV7-9
j_call: TRBJ1-6
cdr3_aa: CASSLDPGGGGNSPLHF
cdr3_nt: TGTGCCAGCAGCTTAGATCCCGGAGGGGGCGGGAATTCACCCCTCCACTTT

d_call: TRBD1
clone_size: NA
v_call: TRBV14
j_call: TRBJ2-7
cdr3_aa: CASSQDGDRYDEQYF
cdr3_nt: TGTGCCAGCAGCCAAGATGGGGACAGATACGACGAGCAGTACTTC

d_call: TRBD2
clone_size: few
v_call: TRBV11-2
j_call: TRBJ2-7
cdr3_aa: CASSLTSGDYEQYF
cdr3_nt: TGTGCCAGCAGCTTGACTAGCGGGGACTACGAGCAGTACTTC

d_call: TRBD2
clone_size: NA
v_call: TRBV6-5
j_call: TRBJ2-1
cdr3_aa: CASSYSSGGLSYNEQFF
cdr3_nt: TGTGCCAGCAGTTACTCGAGCGGGGGCCTCTCCTACAATGAGCAGTTCTTC

d_call: TRBD2
clone_size: NA
v_call: TRBV7-3
j_call: TRBJ2-3
cdr3_aa: CASSITGTTADTQYF
cdr3_nt: TGTGCCAGCAGCATAACCGGGACTACCGCAGATACGCAGTATTTT

d_call: TRBD1
clone_size: NA
v_call: TRBV7-9
j_call: TRBJ1-3
cdr3_aa: CASSGRTGVNTIYF
cdr3_nt: TGTGCCAGCAGCGGACGGACAGGGGTAAACACCATATATTTT

d_call: NA
clone_size: few
v_call: TRBV12-3/TRBV12-4
j_call: TRBJ2-1
cdr3_aa: CASSRWAPGEQFF
cdr3_nt: TGTGCCAGCAGCCGGTGGGCGCCGGGTGAGCAGTTCTTC

d_call: TRBD1
clone_size: few
v_call: TRBV12-3/TRBV12-4
j_call: TRBJ2-1
cdr3_aa: CASSSNDRDNEQFF
cdr3_nt: TGTGCCAGCAGTTCGAACGACAGGGACAATGAGCAGTTCTTC

d_call: NA
clone_size: NA
v_call: TRBV6-1
j_call: TRBJ2-3
cdr3_aa: CASRMTRISTDTQYF
cdr3_nt: TGTGCCAGCAGGATGACAAGGATCAGCACAGATACGCAGTATTTT

d_call: TRBD1
clone_size: NA
v_call: TRBV7-9
j_call: TRBJ1-1
cdr3_aa: CASSLVGGGNTEAFF
cdr3_nt: TGTGCCAGCAGCTTAGTAGGGGGCGGGAACACTGAAGCTTTCTTT

d_call: NA
clone_size: NA
v_call: TRBV11-2
j_call: TRBJ2-7
cdr3_aa: CASSLVAGTWEQYF
cdr3_nt: TGTGCCAGCAGCTTAGTAGCCGGGACTTGGGAGCAGTACTTC

d_call: NA
clone_size: many
v_call: TRBV12-3/TRBV12-4
j_call: TRBJ1-2
cdr3_aa: CASSFWAGDGYTF
cdr3_nt: TGTGCCAGCAGTTTTTGGGCAGGGGATGGCTACACCTTC

d_call: NA
clone_size: NA
v_call: TRBV27
j_call: TRBJ1-1
cdr3_aa: CASSFGGMNTEAFF
cdr3_nt: TGTGCCAGCAGTTTCGGGGGTATGAACACTGAAGCTTTCTTT

d_call: NA
clone_size: few
v_call: TRBV12-3/TRBV12-4
j_call: TRBJ2-5
cdr3_aa: CASSNRLEKQETQYF
cdr3_nt: TGTGCCAGCTCAAATAGGTTGGAGAAACAAGAGACCCAGTACTTC

d_call: TRBD2
clone_size: NA
v_call: TRBV24-1
j_call: TRBJ2-7
cdr3_aa: CATSDSERGVYEQYF
cdr3_nt: TGTGCCACCAGTGATTCGGAGCGGGGGGTCTACGAGCAGTACTTC

d_call: NA
clone_size: few
v_call: TRBV19
j_call: TRBJ2-1
cdr3_aa: CATSGTQAYNEQFF
cdr3_nt: TGTGCCACCTCCGGGACCCAGGCCTACAATGAGCAGTTCTTC

d_call: TRBD1
clone_size: NA
v_call: TRBV29-1
j_call: TRBJ2-7
cdr3_aa: CSVGQGIYEQYF
cdr3_nt: TGCAGCGTTGGACAGGGGATCTACGAGCAGTACTTC

d_call: NA
clone_size: once
v_call: TRBV30
j_call: TRBJ2-7
cdr3_aa: CAAGLTYEQYF
cdr3_nt: TGTGCCGCGGGGCTCACCTACGAGCAGTACTTC

d_call: TRBD1
clone_size: NA
v_call: TRBV9
j_call: TRBJ1-5
cdr3_aa: CASSEWDRAQPQHF
cdr3_nt: TGTGCCAGCAGCGAATGGGACAGGGCTCAGCCCCAGCATTTT

d_call: NA
clone_size: NA
v_call: TRBV5-1
j_call: TRBJ1-4
cdr3_aa: CASSPGAGEKLFF
cdr3_nt: TGCGCCAGCAGCCCTGGGGCGGGTGAAAAACTGTTTTTT

d_call: NA
clone_size: NA
v_call: TRBV21-1
j_call: TRBJ2-7
cdr3_aa: CASSKEEDSSYEQYF
cdr3_nt: TGTGCCAGCAGCAAAGAGGAGGACAGCTCCTACGAGCAGTACTTC

d_call: TRBD1
clone_size: NA
v_call: TRBV7-8
j_call: TRBJ1-1
cdr3_aa: CASSPEGTVLEAFF
cdr3_nt: TGTGCCAGCAGCCCTGAGGGGACAGTACTTGAAGCTTTCTTT

d_call: TRBD1
clone_size: NA
v_call: TRBV30
j_call: TRBJ1-2
cdr3_aa: CAWSGSDRGLYGYTF
cdr3_nt: TGTGCCTGGAGTGGATCGGACAGGGGATTATATGGCTACACCTTC

d_call: NA
clone_size: NA
v_call: TRBV7-9
j_call: TRBJ2-5
cdr3_aa: CASSRELGAETQYF
cdr3_nt: TGTGCCAGCAGCCGAGAGTTGGGGGCAGAGACCCAGTACTTC

d_call: NA
clone_size: once
v_call: TRBV12-3/TRBV12-4
j_call: TRBJ1-1
cdr3_aa: CASSFFVNTEAFF
cdr3_nt: TGTGCCAGCAGTTTCTTCGTGAACACTGAAGCTTTCTTT

d_call: NA
clone_size: once
v_call: TRBV7-3
j_call: TRBJ1-6
cdr3_aa: CASSEGPYNSPLHF
cdr3_nt: TGTGCCAGCAGCGAGGGACCCTATAATTCACCCCTCCACTTT

d_call: NA
clone_size: NA
v_call: TRBV6-2/TRBV6-3
j_call: TRBJ1-1
cdr3_aa: CASRTKHKDRNTEAFF
cdr3_nt: TGTGCCAGCAGGACCAAACACAAAGACCGAAACACTGAAGCTTTCTTT

d_call: NA
clone_size: NA
v_call: TRBV9
j_call: TRBJ2-7
cdr3_aa: CASSVGTIYEQYF
cdr3_nt: TGTGCCAGCAGCGTAGGGACAATCTACGAGCAGTACTTC

d_call: NA
clone_size: few
v_call: TRBV4-1
j_call: TRBJ2-3
cdr3_aa: CASSQLLYGGRGDTQYF
cdr3_nt: TGCGCCAGCAGCCAGCTACTTTACGGGGGGCGGGGAGATACGCAGTATTTT

d_call: NA
clone_size: few
v_call: TRBV2
j_call: TRBJ1-1
cdr3_aa: CASSERGGTGMANTEAFF
cdr3_nt: TGTGCCAGCAGTGAGCGGGGGGGCACAGGGATGGCAAACACTGAAGCTTTCTTT

d_call: TRBD2
clone_size: NA
v_call: TRBV5-1
j_call: TRBJ2-3
cdr3_aa: CASSLERSSGLLSTDTQYF
cdr3_nt: TGCGCCAGCAGCTTGGAAAGGTCTAGCGGGCTTCTTAGCACAGATACGCAGTATTTT

d_call: TRBD1
clone_size: few
v_call: TRBV4-1
j_call: TRBJ2-5
cdr3_aa: CASSQGRQGMRETQYF
cdr3_nt: TGCGCCAGCAGCCAAGGTCGACAGGGGATGAGAGAGACCCAGTACTTC

d_call: TRBD1
clone_size: NA
v_call: TRBV15
j_call: TRBJ1-1
cdr3_aa: CATSKDRGTEAFF
cdr3_nt: TGTGCCACCAGCAAAGACAGGGGAACTGAAGCTTTCTTT